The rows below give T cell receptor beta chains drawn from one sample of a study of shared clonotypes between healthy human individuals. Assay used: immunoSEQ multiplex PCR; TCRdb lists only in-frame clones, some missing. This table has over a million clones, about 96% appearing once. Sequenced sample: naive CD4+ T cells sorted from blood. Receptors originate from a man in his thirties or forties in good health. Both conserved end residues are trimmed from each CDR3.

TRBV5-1 ASRAEVSSDNEQF
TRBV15 ATSRGGDSGSKEQY
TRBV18 ASSPDRAAGYT
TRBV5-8 ASSLVVVPVLAGAF
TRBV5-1 ASSLHGTANTEAF
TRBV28 ASPPPGLAAPGYNEQF
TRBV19 ASSMLAGNTGELF
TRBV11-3 ASSVGVRDGETQY
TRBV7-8 ASNFGTGTVEQY
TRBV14 ASSQGRALFYEQY
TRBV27 ASSLGQNQPQH
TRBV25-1 ASSESGGGALNYEQY
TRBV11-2 ASTFWGQGYYEQY